One and the same sample provided the 16 T cell receptor beta chains below, sequenced in a study of T cell clonotyping in hematopoietic cell transplantation. Sequenced by immunoSEQ multiplex PCR; TCRdb stores in-frame clones only, minus some. The sample yields 55,000 to 70,000 clones, around 94% seen once. Source material: peripheral blood mononuclear cells. These receptors were obtained from a man in his forties or fifties in good health. Some clones in this sample may be carry-over from other donors' samples.

The rearrangement uses TRBV4-3 and TRBJ2-2, with a tentative D call TRBD2 (6 bases). CDR1 is LGHNA, CDR2 YSLEER, per germline. With 1 base removed from V and 6 bases from J, the gap between germline ends came to 24 bases. The CDR3 totals 19 residues. Here the CDR3 reads CASSQVREAPGKGPGELFF. The DNA for the CDR3 is TGCGCCAGCAGCCAAGTAAGGGAGGCTCCGGGGAAGGGACCCGGGGAGCTGTTTTTT.

V usage is TRBV7-2 and J usage is TRBJ1-1; D is possibly TRBD1 (6 bases). The CDR3 is 15 amino acids. V lost 5 bases, J lost 4 bases, and 17 bases lay in between. Per germline, CDR1 SGHTA and CDR2 FQGNSA. DNA of the CDR3: TGTGCCAGCAGCGTACAGGGTAATAGTGGCACTGAAGCTTTCTTT. Translating gives CASSVQGNSGTEAFF.

The chain has TRBV28 and TRBJ2-5; 11 bases line up with TRBD2. The V and J ends lost 6 bases and 3 bases, in that order; junction bases with no gene match: 9. CDR3 length: 16 residues. The V gene's germline CDR1 is MDHEN and CDR2 SYDVKM. The CDR3 DNA reads TGTGCCAGCAGCTCTCTTTTAGCGGGAGGGGAAGAGACCCAGTACTTC. Translating it yields CASSSLLAGGEETQYF.

The J gene is TRBJ1-5, the V gene TRBV25-1; D is ambiguous. This CDR3 comprises 14 residues. V was shortened by 3 bases and J by 3 bases, with 9 bases between the two germline ends. The germline gives CDR1 MGHDK, CDR2 SYGVNS. The CDR3 DNA reads as TGTGCCAGCAGTGAGTACGGAACCAATCAGCCCCAGCATTTT. Protein product: CASSEYGTNQPQHF.

Remarks on this clone: This specimen includes other DNA sequences encoding the same CDR3. The chain uses TRBV6-6 and TRBJ2-7; 9 bases are a match to TRBD1. Germline loops: CDR1 MNHNY, CDR2 SVGAGI (reference sequence). The CDR3 is 14 residues long. Trimming cost V 3 bases and J 4 bases; bases outside gene matches: 4. CDR3 residues: CASSYGDRAYEQYF. The CDR3 DNA sequence: TGTGCCAGCAGTTATGGGGACAGGGCGTACGAGCAGTACTTC.

The chain is built from TRBV5-1 and TRBJ2-3, with 8 bases matching TRBD2. From germline, CDR1 is SGHRS and CDR2 YFSETQ. CDR3 size: 15 residues. V shed 2 bases and J 4 bases; nucleotides not matched to a gene: 6. CDR3 in amino acids: CASSLDPGLADTQYF. CDR3 in DNA: TGCGCCAGCAGCTTAGACCCGGGACTAGCAGATACGCAGTATTTT.

The rearrangement joins TRBV28 to TRBJ2-3, with 12 nucleotides matching TRBD2. The CDR3 runs 17 residues. J lost 1 base, V lost 2 bases, and 4 bases had no gene match. Germline CDR1 reads MDHEN; CDR2 reads SYDVKM. The CDR3 loop reads CASSLPWTSGGTDTQYF. Written as DNA, the CDR3 is TGTGCCAGCAGTTTACCGTGGACTAGCGGGGGCACAGATACGCAGTATTTT.

This clone was observed a single time. The rearrangement links TRBV14 to TRBJ2-7; D unclear. This CDR3 has 12 amino acids. Germline V lookup: CDR1 SGHDN, CDR2 FVKESK. V lost 2 bases and J 3 bases, leaving 5 bases between the germline ends. CDR3 DNA: TGTGCCAGCAGCCAAAGGGACTACGAGCAGTACTTC. Translated, it gives CASSQRDYEQYF.

This clone was detected once. The CDR3 DNA reads as TGTGCCATCAGTCAGGGTACCGACTATGGCTACACCTTC. This translates into CAISQGTDYGYTF. This chain connects TRBV10-3 to TRBJ1-2; the D gene is possibly TRBD1 (5 bases). This CDR3 is built from 13 residues. The germline CDR1 and CDR2 sequences are ENHRY and SYGVKD. With 5 bases removed from V and 3 bases from J, the gap between germline ends came to 10 bases.

This chain links TRBV7-2 with TRBJ2-5, with TRBD1 identical over 7 bases. CDR3 length: 17 amino acids. Germline CDR1 and CDR2: SGHTA and FQGNSA. V lost 5 bases to trimming and J lost 1 base; unmatched junction nucleotides: 13. The CDR3 sequence is CASSPDLGTVGQETQYF. The CDR3 nucleotides read TGTGCCAGCAGCCCGGACCTCGGGACAGTCGGCCAAGAGACCCAGTACTTC.

The rearrangement joins TRBV28 to TRBJ2-5; a possible D gene is TRBD1 (6 bases). Trimming cost V 3 bases and J 3 bases, with 14 bases left between them. Germline V gene lookup returns CDR1 MDHEN and CDR2 SYDVKM. CDR3 size: 15 residues. The CDR3: CASSFRAGQKETQYF. The CDR3 DNA reads TGTGCCAGCAGTTTCAGGGCCGGACAGAAAGAGACCCAGTACTTC.

The V call is TRBV5-1, the J call TRBJ2-5; 10 nucleotides line up with TRBD1. Germline V CDR1 and CDR2: SGHRS, YFSETQ. V was pared by 0 bases and J by 5 bases, with 10 bases of the junction left unmatched. The CDR3 contains 17 residues. The CDR3 nucleotides read TGCGCCAGCAGCTTGGAGGCGACAGGGGGCCATGGGGAGACCCAGTACTTC. Translation: CASSLEATGGHGETQYF.

CDR3 DNA sequence: TGTGCCAGCAGCTCAACAACCGGGACTAGCGCGAACTACAATGAGCAGTTCTTC. Encoded protein: CASSSTTGTSANYNEQFF. The rearrangement uses TRBV9 and TRBJ2-1, with 10 bases that match TRBD2. Per germline, CDR1 SGDLS and CDR2 YYNGEE. The CDR3 extends over 18 amino acids. V shed 4 bases and J 3 bases; nucleotides not matched to a gene: 13.

The chain recombines TRBV2 with TRBJ1-1, with no clear D. Deletions cut 8 bases from V and 6 bases from J, with 13 bases between. The CDR3 sequence is 12 residues long. Germline lookup yields CDR1 SNHLY and CDR2 FYNNEI. The CDR3 sequence is CASGSRTPEAFF. The CDR3 region has the DNA TGTGCCAGCGGCAGCAGGACCCCTGAAGCTTTCTTT.

V and J are TRBV6-5 and TRBJ2-5; no reliable D call. The germline V gene has CDR1 MNHEY and CDR2 SVGAGI. Trimming shortened V by 5 bases and J by 2 bases, and 3 bases separated the two germline ends. The CDR3 length is 11 residues. CDR3 protein: CASSGQETQYF. For the CDR3, the DNA is TGTGCCAGCAGTGGGCAAGAGACCCAGTACTTC.

J is TRBJ1-2 and V is TRBV2; 9 bases line up with TRBD1. The V gene end was trimmed by 1 base and the J gene end by 7 bases; junction bases not matched to a gene: 13. Germline values: CDR1 SNHLY, CDR2 FYNNEI. The CDR3 is 17 residues long. The DNA of the CDR3 is TGTGCCAGCAGTGAAGTGTATGGGGGACAGGGAGTAGGTGGCTACACCTTC. Amino acid sequence: CASSEVYGGQGVGGYTF.